This is a list of T cell receptor beta chains from one sample in a study of OX40 agonist ivuxolimab in advanced cancers. Assay: immunoSEQ multiplex PCR; the TCRdb copy retains only in-frame clones and omits some. The sample shows around 80,000 clones, 80% to 90% of them seen only once. The sample in question was CD4+ or CD8+ T cells sorted from blood, obtained in a trial of the OX40 agonist ivuxolimab. Every receptor here comes from an adult with an advanced solid tumor such as melanoma, head and neck, liver or kidney cancer. Each CDR3 is given with its conserved first and last residue. A row's size may be missing; if present it is once, few, many or a size class.

size: once; V: TRBV4-1; CDR3: CASSRTQGNTEAFF
size: .; V: TRBV7-6; CDR3: CASSSALRDVGNTIYF
size: .; V: TRBV4-1; CDR3: CASSQDTGGPLGNTQYF
size: few; V: TRBV6-1; CDR3: CASSDPGAGSLTAQYF
size: .; V: TRBV15; CDR3: CATSREGTGSKEQYF
size: .; V: TRBV4-1; CDR3: CASSHMDRTNSPLHF
size: .; V: TRBV9; CDR3: CASRPHTDSGANVLTF
size: .; V: TRBV2; CDR3: CASRDRGRQPQHF
size: .; V: TRBV11-3; CDR3: CASSLVTGGTGELFF
size: .; V: TRBV5-4; CDR3: CASSLGQSYEQYF
size: once; V: TRBV11-1; CDR3: CASSRQAGELFF
size: .; V: TRBV20-1; CDR3: CSANAEAFF
size: .; V: TRBV5-1; CDR3: CASSLDRPDEKLFF
size: .; V: TRBV2; CDR3: CASSIRDRGYFEQFF
size: .; V: TRBV4-3; CDR3: CASSQRGLGYGYTF
size: .; V: TRBV10-2; CDR3: CASSEEYPTSGAQWTQYF
size: .; V: TRBV15; CDR3: CATSPRRGQGAMNEQYF
size: .; V: TRBV9; CDR3: CASSVTTGGQGTGNEQFF
size: .; V: TRBV7-8; CDR3: CASSLMGEQFF
size: .; V: TRBV5-6; CDR3: CASSSRRVFAEAFF
size: .; V: TRBV28; CDR3: CASRGRPLGYGYTF
size: once; V: TRBV19; CDR3: CASSMTSGDPYNEQFF
size: .; V: TRBV6-5; CDR3: CASSSSWGGDEQFF
size: .; V: TRBV9; CDR3: CASSGDPYGYTF
size: .; V: TRBV7-2; CDR3: CASSLVAASTDTQYF
size: .; V: TRBV12-5; CDR3: CASGLAIVGQGYTGELFF
size: .; V: TRBV7-8; CDR3: CASSHRGTGSHEQFF
size: .; V: TRBV9; CDR3: CASTKDTGELFF
size: .; V: TRBV27; CDR3: CASRMERGGQGSREQFF